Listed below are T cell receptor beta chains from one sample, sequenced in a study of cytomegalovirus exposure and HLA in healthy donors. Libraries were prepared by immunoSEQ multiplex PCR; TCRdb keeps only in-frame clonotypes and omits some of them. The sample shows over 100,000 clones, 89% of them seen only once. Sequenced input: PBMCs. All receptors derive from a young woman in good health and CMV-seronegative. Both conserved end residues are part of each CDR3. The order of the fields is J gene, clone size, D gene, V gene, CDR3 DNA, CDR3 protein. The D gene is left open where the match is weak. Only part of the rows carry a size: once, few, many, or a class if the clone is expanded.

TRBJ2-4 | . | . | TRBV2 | TGTGCCAGCAGTGACTCCTGGCTAGAGGGAAACATTCAGTACTTC | CASSDSWLEGNIQYF
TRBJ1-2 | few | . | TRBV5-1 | TGCGCCAGCAGCCCGTCGCCCGAGTCGTCGCACACCTTC | CASSPSPESSHTF
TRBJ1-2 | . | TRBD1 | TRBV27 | TGTGCCAGCAGCCGAACAGGGGGCGGATCTTATGGCTACACCTTC | CASSRTGGGSYGYTF
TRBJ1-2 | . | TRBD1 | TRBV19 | TGTGCCAGTACCCCAAGAAGAGGGGTGGACAGGGCACTGGCTAGGGGTGGCTACACCTTC | CASTPRRGVDRALARGGYTF
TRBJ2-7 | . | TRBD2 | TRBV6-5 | TGTGCCAGCTTCCCGGCGGGGGGCCTCTCCTACGAGCAGTACTTC | CASFPAGGLSYEQYF
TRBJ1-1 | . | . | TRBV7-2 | TGTGCCAGCAGCTCACGTAGTTCTGAAGCTTTCTTT | CASSSRSSEAFF
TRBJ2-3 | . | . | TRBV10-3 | TGTGCCATCAGGCCGGCCCAGGGATTTGGCACAGATACGCAGTATTTT | CAIRPAQGFGTDTQYF
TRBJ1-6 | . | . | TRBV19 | TGTGCCAGTAGGGAACTAAGCTCCTATAATTCACCCCTCCACTTT | CASRELSSYNSPLHF
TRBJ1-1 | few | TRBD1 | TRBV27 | TGTGCCAGCAGTTTATCTTGGACAGGGTGGGTTACTGAAGCTTTCTTT | CASSLSWTGWVTEAFF
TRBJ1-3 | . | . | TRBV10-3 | TGTGCCATCACTACAGAGAACTCTGGAAACACCATATATTTT | CAITTENSGNTIYF
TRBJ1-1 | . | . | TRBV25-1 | TGTGCCAGCAGTAAGACAGAACTCACTGAAGCTTTCTTT | CASSKTELTEAFF